Given below is one T cell receptor beta chain in context. Its antigen has not been determined. Qualities for individual bases were not recorded, and no much larger clone is one base off. The library was produced with the immunoSEQ multiplex PCR assay. The paper's data handling went like this. A statistical classification framework was built for diagnosing cytomegalovirus status from the catalog of TCR beta chain sequences. Sourced from immuneACCESS, this table was stored by TCRdb with only in-frame sequences that have V and J called. A share of the clones is absent; for the studies checked, an unresolved V gene accounts for under half, and the remainder has no known explanation. V, J and clone size were drawn from that table, and D and trimming were deduced from the DNA. In all, the sample holds 250,000 to 350,000 clones, and about 85% of those were seen once. The biggest ten clones account for more than 0.9% of the sample.

The CDR3 covers 14 residues, taking in both the cysteine and the phenylalanine. Left in the record is the CDR3 DNA by itself, 42 bases read in frame from the first base. CDR1 and CDR2, looked up from the germline V gene (reference sequence), are MNHEY and SMNVEV. At the junction V is shortened by 5 bases and J by 5 bases; bases outside the gene matches: 5. These data are taken from a study of cytomegalovirus exposure and HLA in healthy donors (TCRdb year 2017). Background for the entire study: A later analysis indicated that the 120 validation repertoires were generated on the platform also employed for the approximately 690 repertoires of the first cohort. The aim of the study was to test whether cataloging public T cell receptors could identify signatures of past pathogen exposure. Besides the first cohort of roughly 640 subjects, a separate validation cohort made up of 120 different subjects was used. The study combined high-throughput TCR immunosequencing, statistical association of individual TCRs with disease status, and machine learning to predict cytomegalovirus infection status.

Donors formed part of the validation cohort, which comprised 120 subjects and was distinct from the first cohort of 666 subjects. Paper-wide results and their limitations: Three of the identified cytomegalovirus-associated TCR beta chains were confirmed in vitro to be specific for cytomegalovirus antigens. Subsequent analysis determined that TCRs grouped into clusters in the first cohort also showed a tendency toward co-occurrence across the 120 validation repertoires, and 85% to 95% of cluster scores exceeded 0. Cytomegalovirus status was reported to be diagnosed by the classifier with high specificity and sensitivity in both the original and validation cohorts. The study listed 150 to 200 TCR beta chains as associated with cytomegalovirus. It was suggested by the authors that the approach could potentially be generalized to other disease states and immunological phenotypes. The validation cohort had no HLA typing available for a later analysis, so co-occurrence within that cohort was assessed over all 120 or so repertoires. Across donors, most TCR sequences were observed very rarely, whereas some public TCRs were present in many individuals.

Source material: PBMCs. The TCR comes from a woman aged 25 to 39 in good health and CMV-seropositive. Rearrangement joined TRBV27 to TRBJ1-5, with 8 bases in between that match TRBD1. The nucleotide sequence is given as TGTGCCAGCAGTCCCCGGACAGGGTATCAGCCCCAGCATTTT. Its protein product is CASSPRTGYQPQHF.